This T cell receptor beta chain was sequenced in a study of blood T cell repertoires in COVID-19. Study at large: Spain, Italy and the United States supplied samples that represented acute and convalescent COVID-19. The analysed material was cDNA or gDNA that came from T cells, B-cell-depleted T cells, or PBMCs.

The V gene's germline CDR1 is GTSNPN and CDR2 SVGIG (reference sequence). This CDR3 region has 16 residues. With V trimmed by 0 bases and J by 3 bases, 8 bases remained unmatched. As handled by the study authors: Reference gene primer amplification gave nucleated cell count estimates. Produced via immunoSEQ multiplex PCR; TCRdb's table is partial and in-frame only. V and J calls and clone size are those listed in that table; D and trimming were worked out from the DNA. Among approximately 210,000 clones listed, roughly four fifths were seen once. The TCR sequence derives from an older woman with active or convalescent COVID-19. Sample: peripheral blood. V gene TRBV30 combines with J gene TRBJ1-2; TRBD1 matches 9 bases. The CDR3 is CAWSVRGQGGYYGYTF. The CDR3 DNA sequence: TGTGCCTGGAGTGTAAGGGGACAGGGCGGGTACTATGGCTACACCTTC.